Detailed here is one TCR beta chain. Its antigen is not known. This CDR3 has 19 residues. Germline V CDR1 and CDR2: SNHLY, FYNNEI. The junction had 16 bases not matched to a gene; V was cut back by 3 bases and J by 4 bases. CD4+CD25+CD127- Tregs, CD4+CD25- non-Tregs, CD4 and CD8 cells were sorted. The data belong to a study of Tregs in tolerant kidney transplant recipients. The table came from immunoSEQ multiplex PCR; TCRdb's copy has only in-frame clones and leaves some out. The data contain around 61,000 clones, around 80% of them singletons. The study's findings and limits: The most relevant donor-specific Treg TCRbeta repertoire apparently came from expansion with activated donor B cells. Biological reproducibility was not directly addressed in this study. The small number of patients limits these findings pending further validation.

The V and J genes are TRBV2 and TRBJ2-2, with 8 bases identical to TRBD1. The sequenced material came from CD4+ T cells from blood. The TCR comes from a human donor in good health. As DNA, the CDR3 is TGTGCCAGCAGTGACCTCAGCCTAGGACAGGGAAAAAGCACCGGGGAGCTGTTTTTT. Translation: CASSDLSLGQGKSTGELFF.